This TCR beta chain was retrieved from a study of T cell repertoires in cytomegalovirus infection. A few counts support this clonotype. Germline loops: CDR1 SEHNR, CDR2 FQNEAQ (reference sequence). The ends were cut back, 4 bases at V and 1 base at J, with 7 bases in the middle. This CDR3 region has 13 residues. TCRdb ran MiXCR on the reads and lists one entry per CDR3 protein. The repertoire holds 150,000 to 200,000 distinct CDR3 sequences, with roughly 19% as singletons. The origin of this receptor is a human donor in good health (CMV status not recorded). Some clones in this sample may be carry-over from other donors' samples. V usage is TRBV7-9 and J usage is TRBJ1-1; no reliable D call. The sample taken for sequencing was PBMCs. The CDR3 loop is CASSSLGNTEAFF. CDR3 DNA: TGTGCCAGCAGCTCCCTAGGGAACACTGAAGCTTTCTTT.